This T cell receptor (beta chain) was sequenced in a study of cytomegalovirus exposure and HLA in healthy donors. This clone was found a few times. What it recognizes is unknown. With 2 bases removed from V and 4 bases from J, the gap between germline ends came to 8 bases. The length of the CDR3 is 14 residues. CDR1 and CDR2 (germline): LGHNA, YSLEER. General study points: Three CMV-associated chains were confirmed in vitro to be specific for CMV antigens. Later work found most CMV-associated TCR beta chains apparently HLA-restricted.

Use of 60 Vbeta and 13 Jbeta primers characterized the PCR. Study processing details: There were 80 million to 95 million unique TCR beta chains by a later count, and 8.5 million to 14 million of them were shared. The table came from immunoSEQ multiplex PCR; TCRdb's copy has only in-frame clones and leaves some out. V and J calls and clone size are as listed in that table; D and trimming were resolved from the DNA. The sample has under 150,000 clones, around 78% seen once. Nominally healthy donors provided the samples, though records likely missed some immune exposures. The chain joins TRBV4-3 to TRBJ2-2; possible D gene TRBD1, 6 bases. The sample taken for sequencing was PBMCs. The origin of this receptor is a man in his forties in good health and CMV-seronegative. The CDR3 coding sequence is TGCGCCAGCAGCCAATACAGGGTCACCGGGGAGCTGTTTTTT. This codes for CASSQYRVTGELFF.